This T cell receptor beta chain was identified in a study of blood T cell repertoires in COVID-19. In the study overall: Samples representing acute and convalescent COVID-19 were sourced from the United States, Italy and Spain. PBMCs, B-cell-depleted T cells, or T cells provided the cDNA or gDNA that made up the material.

Study processing details: Researchers report that nucleated cell counts were estimated from reference gene primer amplification. TCRdb's copy holds only in-frame clones and misses some; the assay was immunoSEQ multiplex PCR. V, J and clone size are those of that table, while D and trimming were read from the DNA. Of some 97,000 clones in the sample, just over 90% are singletons; the top ten hold about 1.8%. This clone was seen once. The V segment lost 0 bases and the J segment 2 bases; nucleotides outside the gene matches: 4. CDR1 is MGHRA, CDR2 YSYEKL, per germline. The CDR3 contains 16 residues. The source of this sequence is a man aged 55-75 years with acute or convalescent COVID-19. Sequencing was carried out using peripheral blood. The V call is TRBV4-1, the J call TRBJ1-2; 9 bases line up with TRBD1. The chain's CDR3 is CASSQEGGQGNYGYTF. The CDR3 DNA follows: TGCGCCAGCAGCCAAGAAGGGGGACAGGGAAACTATGGCTACACCTTC.